A single sample gave rise to the 19 T cell receptor beta chains below, sequenced in a study of blood T cell repertoires in COVID-19. TCRdb's table, derived via immunoSEQ multiplex PCR, lists solely in-frame clones and lacks some. The sample records more than 150,000 clones, roughly 90% being singletons. The sequenced sample was peripheral blood. Every receptor here comes from a man between 65 and 80 years old with active or convalescent COVID-19.

J is TRBJ2-1 and V is TRBV24-1; 7 bases match TRBD1. Germline CDR1 reads KGHDR; CDR2 reads SFDVKD. V was clipped by 4 bases and J by 6 bases; unmatched bases: 11. The CDR3 is made up of 16 amino acids. The CDR3 here is CATSDSDRRGLNEQFF. Written as DNA, the CDR3 is TGTGCCACCAGTGACTCGGACAGGCGTGGGCTCAATGAGCAGTTCTTC.

V is TRBV4-1 and J is TRBJ2-2, with TRBD1 as a possible D gene (6 bases). Looked up from germline, CDR1 is MGHRA and CDR2 is YSYEKL. This CDR3 comprises 15 residues. V gave up 4 bases and J gave up 4 bases, with 13 bases separating them. CDR3 residues: CASSRKSRGTGELFF. The CDR3 DNA sequence: TGCGCCAGCAGCCGGAAAAGCAGGGGCACCGGGGAGCTGTTTTTT.

The chain carries TRBV3-1 (or the pseudogene TRBV3-2) and TRBJ1-5; possible D gene TRBD1, 6 bases. The CDR3 consists of 13 residues. Germline V gene sequence: CDR1 LGHDT, CDR2 YNNKEL (reference sequence). V was cut by 4 bases and J by 16 bases, with 20 bases left in between. The CDR3 DNA sequence: TGTGCCAGCAGCCTAAGTCCACAGGGAGATAGCCATTTT. Protein: CASSLSPQGDSHF.

The rearrangement joins TRBV28 to TRBJ1-2; perhaps TRBD1 as D (6 bases). CDR3 length: 14 amino acids. Trimming removed 6 bases from V and 4 bases from J, with 15 bases in between. Germline loops: CDR1 MDHEN, CDR2 SYDVKM. Written as DNA, the CDR3 is TGTGCCAGCAGCTCGGGGGGGCCCCTCTATGGCTACACCTTC. Amino acid sequence: CASSSGGPLYGYTF.

V and J are TRBV6-2 or TRBV6-3 and TRBJ1-2; D is perhaps TRBD1 (5 bases). V lost 2 bases, J lost 1 base, and 8 bases lay in between. The V gene's germline CDR1 is MNHEY and CDR2 SVGEGT. The CDR3 runs 14 residues. The CDR3 reads CASSYDSYNYGYTF. CDR3 DNA: TGTGCCAGCAGTTACGACAGTTATAACTATGGCTACACCTTC.

The chain joins TRBV7-9 to TRBJ2-7, with 9 positions matching TRBD2. The CDR3 contains 17 residues. CDR1 is SEHNR, CDR2 FQNEAQ, per germline (reference sequence). Unmatched junction bases numbered 14, after V lost 5 bases and J lost 3 bases. The CDR3 DNA sequence: TGTGCCAGCAGCCCCACCCCGGGGCGGGAGGGCGGCTACGAGCAGTACTTC. It yields the protein CASSPTPGREGGYEQYF.

The chain is built from TRBV4-2 and TRBJ2-7, with unresolved D. Germline assignment: CDR1 LGHNA and CDR2 YNFKEQ. The length of the CDR3 is 15 residues. Trimming stripped 0 bases from V and 7 bases from J, with 16 bases between. The CDR3 protein is CASSQDITAGREQYF. The CDR3 DNA sequence: TGTGCCAGCAGCCAAGATATAACCGCAGGAAGGGAGCAGTACTTC.

The rearrangement links TRBV9 to TRBJ2-4, with D possibly TRBD1 on 5 matching bases. Germline-derived CDR1 and CDR2 are SGDLS and YYNGEE. The CDR3 is 13 amino acids. The V end lost 4 bases, the J end lost 9 bases, and 14 bases lay between the germline ends. The CDR3 region is CASSPSDTGIQYF. The CDR3 region has the DNA TGTGCCAGCAGCCCTTCGGACACCGGCATTCAGTACTTC.

This clone was detected only a few times. This chain joins TRBV29-1 and TRBJ1-1; tentative D call: TRBD1 (5 bases). Per germline, CDR1 SQVTM and CDR2 ANQGSEA. This CDR3 is built from 12 residues. Trimming pared 4 bases from V and 8 bases from J, leaving 14 bases between. The DNA of the CDR3 is TGCAGCGTTGGGTCTTGGGGCGCGGAAGCTTTCTTT. It encodes CSVGSWGAEAFF. The full variable domain, with the rest looked up from reference TRBV29-1 and TRBJ1-1, is SAVISQKPSRDICQRGTSLTIQCQVDSQVTMMFWYRQQPGQSLTLIATANQGSEATYESGFVIDKFPISRPNLTFSTLTVSNMSPEDSSIYLCSVGSWGAEAFFGQGTRLTVV.

In this sample, this clone turned up once. This sequence joins TRBV11-2 and TRBJ2-2, with 11 nucleotides matching TRBD2. The V segment lost 5 bases and the J segment 6 bases; nucleotides outside the gene matches: 5. From germline, CDR1 is SGHAT and CDR2 FQNNGV. The CDR3 consists of 15 residues. The CDR3 is CASSRTSGRAGELFF. The CDR3 DNA is TGTGCCAGCAGCCGGACTAGCGGGCGAGCCGGGGAGCTGTTTTTT.

The rearrangement links TRBV18 to TRBJ2-7, with 7 bases fitting TRBD1. The CDR3 runs 16 residues. Germline V gene lookup returns CDR1 KGHSH and CDR2 LQKENI. Unmatched junction bases numbered 15, after V lost 4 bases and J lost 6 bases. In nucleotides, the CDR3 is TGTGCCAGCTCACGGGTGGGCAGGGGGTCCTCCCTCGAGCAGTACTTC. Protein: CASSRVGRGSSLEQYF.

The chain carries TRBV30 and TRBJ2-2; TRBD2 matches at 7 bases. CDR3 length: 14 residues. The V gene end was trimmed by 4 bases and the J gene end by 1 base; junction bases not matched to a gene: 3. CDR1 is GTSNPN and CDR2 is SVGIG in the germline V gene (reference sequence). The CDR3 region has the DNA TGTGCCTGGACCGGGACTATGAACACCGGGGAGCTGTTTTTT. Protein product: CAWTGTMNTGELFF. Together with reference TRBV30 and TRBJ2-2, the CDR3 gives the full variable domain: SQTIHQWPATLVQPVGSPLSLECTVEGTSNPNLYWYRQAAGRGLQLLFYSVGIGQISSEVPQNLSASRPQDRQFILSSKKLLLSDSGFYLCAWTGTMNTGELFFGEGSRLTVL.

V is TRBV11-2 and J is TRBJ2-2, with D uncertain. V was shortened by 1 base and J by 1 base, with 7 bases between the two germline ends. Looked up from germline, CDR1 is SGHAT and CDR2 is FQNNGV. The CDR3 has 15 amino acids. The CDR3 nucleotides read TGTGCCAGCAGCTTAGTTACAGTGAACACCGGGGAGCTGTTTTTT. Translation gives CASSLVTVNTGELFF.

The chain joins TRBV7-3 to TRBJ2-3, with 10 nucleotides matching TRBD1. The CDR3 is 19 amino acids. V was clipped by 0 bases and J by 2 bases; unmatched bases: 11. Germline V gene sequence: CDR1 SGHTA, CDR2 FQGTGA. CDR3 amino acids: CASSLTTGGLAGDTDTQYF. DNA of the CDR3: TGTGCCAGCAGCTTAACGACAGGGGGCCTAGCGGGTGACACAGATACGCAGTATTTT.

V and J are TRBV5-1 and TRBJ1-2, with TRBD1 identical over 7 bases. In germline, CDR1 is SGHRS, CDR2 YFSETQ. There are 15 residues in the CDR3. With 2 bases clipped from V and 0 bases from J, the junction kept 4 bases outside the gene matches. The CDR3 DNA is TGCGCCAGCAGCTTAGGGGGGACAGCTAACTATGGCTACACCTTC. This codes for CASSLGGTANYGYTF.

The sample holds a few counts of this clone. The chain recombines TRBV7-7 with TRBJ2-5; tentatively, D is TRBD2 (5 bases). The CDR3 totals 15 residues. CDR1 and CDR2 from the germline V gene are SSHAT and FNYEAQ (reference sequence). V dropped 2 bases and J dropped 1 base, with 11 bases sitting between them. CDR3 loop: CASSLTGSGQETQYF. The CDR3 nucleotides read TGTGCCAGCAGCTTAACGGGGTCGGGCCAAGAGACCCAGTACTTC.

The chain combines TRBV19 with TRBJ1-4, with D tentatively TRBD1 (6 bases). V lost 4 bases to trimming and J lost 6 bases, with 9 bases between them. The CDR3 runs 13 residues. Germline V lookup: CDR1 LNHDA, CDR2 SQIVND (reference sequence). CDR3 nucleotide sequence: TGTGCCAGTAGTACACAGGGCGATGAAAAACTGTTTTTT. Protein product: CASSTQGDEKLFF. Full variable domain (missing parts from reference TRBV19 and TRBJ1-4): DGGITQSPKYLFRKEGQNVTLSCEQNLNHDAMYWYRQDPGQGLRLIYYSQIVNDFQKGDIAEGYSVSREKKESFPLTVTSAQKNPTAFYLCASSTQGDEKLFFGSGTQLSVL.

This chain uses TRBV5-4 with TRBJ1-5; D not resolved. CDR3 size: 17 residues. V lost 1 base and J lost 1, with 15 bases in between. The germline CDR1 and CDR2 sequences are SGHNT and YYREEE (reference sequence). The chain's CDR3 is CASSLKEAGTSNQPQHF. The CDR3, as DNA: TGTGCCAGCAGCTTGAAAGAAGCAGGAACGAGCAATCAGCCCCAGCATTTT.

J is TRBJ1-1 and V is TRBV2; D might be TRBD1 (5 bases). Germline V gene data show CDR1 as SNHLY and CDR2 as FYNNEI. This CDR3 region has 13 residues. Trimming removed 5 bases at V and 1 base at J, with 8 bases between. For the CDR3, the DNA is TGTGCCAGCAGTAACCAGGGGAACACTGAAGCTTTCTTT. Its translation is CASSNQGNTEAFF.